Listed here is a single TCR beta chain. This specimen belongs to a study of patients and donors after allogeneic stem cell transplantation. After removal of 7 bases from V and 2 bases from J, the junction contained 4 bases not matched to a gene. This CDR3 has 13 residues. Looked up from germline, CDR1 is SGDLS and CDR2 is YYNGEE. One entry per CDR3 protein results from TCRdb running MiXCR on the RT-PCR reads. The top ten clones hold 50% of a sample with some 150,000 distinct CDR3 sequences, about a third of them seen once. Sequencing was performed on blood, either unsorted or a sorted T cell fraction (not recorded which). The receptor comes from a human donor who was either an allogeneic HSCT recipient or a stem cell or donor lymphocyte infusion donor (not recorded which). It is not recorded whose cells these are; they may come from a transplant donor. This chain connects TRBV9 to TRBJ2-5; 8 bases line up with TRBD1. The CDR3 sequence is CASQGAGQETQYF. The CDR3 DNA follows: TGTGCCAGCCAGGGGGCAGGACAAGAGACCCAGTACTTC. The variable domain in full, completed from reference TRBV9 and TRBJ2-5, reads DSGVTQTPKHLITATGQRVTLRCSPRSGDLSVYWYQQSLDQGLQFLIQYYNGEERAKGNILERFSAQQFPDLHSELNLSSLELGDSALYFCASQGAGQETQYFGPGTRLLVL.